A single sample is the source of the 27 T cell receptor beta chains below, sequenced in a study of blood T cell repertoires in COVID-19. Here immunoSEQ multiplex PCR was the method, and the copy in TCRdb shows in-frame clones only, minus some. The table has around 94,000 clones, 80% to 85% seen once. The sample consisted of peripheral blood. The receptors stem from a man aged 55-75 years with acute or convalescent COVID-19.

This chain uses TRBV6-6 with TRBJ2-1; 14 positions agree with TRBD2. Germline V gene sequence: CDR1 MNHNY, CDR2 SVGAGI (reference sequence). The CDR3 length is 16 residues. V trimming: 4 bases; J trimming: 10 bases; junction bases outside the gene matches: 9. The CDR3 DNA is TGTGCCAGCAGTTGGAGACTAGCGGGGGGGCAGGAGGAGCAGTTCTTC. It specifies CASSWRLAGGQEEQFF.

In the case of this clone: This specimen includes other DNA sequences encoding the same CDR3. This sequence joins TRBV30 and TRBJ1-5; 9 nucleotides line up with TRBD1. Losses at the gene ends were 1 base for V and 7 bases for J; bases not matched to a gene: 5. The germline CDR1 and CDR2 sequences are GTSNPN and SVGIG (reference sequence). The CDR3 is 14 amino acids. Here the CDR3 reads CAWSGQGGRQPQHF. DNA of the CDR3: TGTGCCTGGAGTGGACAGGGGGGTAGGCAGCCCCAGCATTTT.

This clone was recorded a few times. The rearrangement uses TRBV12-3 or TRBV12-4 and TRBJ1-2; D remains unclear. The CDR3 covers 13 residues. The V end was cut by 3 bases, the J end by 3 bases, with 8 bases between. DNA for the CDR3: TGTGCCAGCAGTTTGGAGTGGGACTATGGCTACACCTTC. Encoded protein: CASSLEWDYGYTF.

The rearrangement uses TRBV10-3 and TRBJ2-1; 8 bases are shared with TRBD1. CDR1 ENHRY and CDR2 SYGVKD come from the germline V gene. This CDR3 region has 12 residues. J was trimmed by 7 bases and V by 4 bases; bases with no gene match: 0. The CDR3 sequence: CAISGQGNEQFF. The CDR3 bases are TGTGCCATCAGTGGACAGGGGAATGAGCAGTTCTTC.

The chain combines TRBV4-2 with TRBJ2-3; 14 bases align to TRBD2. Germline V gene data show CDR1 as LGHNA and CDR2 as YNFKEQ. J lost 3 bases, V lost 2 bases, and 4 bases had no gene match. The CDR3 covers 17 residues. CDR3 sequence reads: CASSQSGTSGGTDTQYF. The CDR3 region has the DNA TGTGCCAGCAGCCAATCAGGGACTAGCGGGGGTACAGATACGCAGTATTTT.

This clone was seen only once. The CDR3 DNA follows: TGTGCCAGCAGCTTGCGAAACAGTATGAACACTGAAGCTTTCTTT. It is translated as CASSLRNSMNTEAFF. This chain uses TRBV7-8 with TRBJ1-1; no clear D gene. Germline-derived CDR1 and CDR2 are SGHVS and FQNEAQ. This CDR3 comprises 15 residues. The V and J ends lost 3 bases and 0 bases respectively, with 11 bases between them.

V is TRBV19 and J is TRBJ2-5; no clear D. CDR3 length: 14 residues. Germline V gene lookup returns CDR1 LNHDA and CDR2 SQIVND (reference sequence). Between the trimmed V and J ends, which lost 6 bases and 4 bases, there was a span of 15 bases. CDR3 sequence (DNA): TGTGCCAGTAGCTCGGGTGTGTCACTAGAGACCCAGTACTTC. Translated, it gives CASSSGVSLETQYF.

In regard to this clone: Relative to the germline gene, one junction end is altered; a read error may explain this. V usage is TRBV24-1 and J usage is TRBJ1-5; 11 bases fit TRBD1. The length of the CDR3 is 15 residues. Germline-derived CDR1 and CDR2 are KGHDR and SFDVKD. CDR3 sequence reads: CATREGQGDHQPQHF. Written as DNA, the CDR3 is TGTGCCACCCGTGAGGGACAGGGGGATCATCAGCCCCAGCATTTT.

CDR3 sequence: CSVDVAGGRKLFF. The CDR3 coding sequence is TGCAGCGTTGACGTGGCGGGCGGGCGAAAACTGTTTTTT. V and J are TRBV29-1 and TRBJ1-4; D gene unclear. Trimming shortened V by 3 bases and J by 10 bases, and 15 bases separated the two germline ends. CDR1 is SQVTM and CDR2 is ANQGSEA in the germline V gene. The CDR3 contains 13 residues.

This clone has more than one count but fewer than ten. J is TRBJ1-1 and V is TRBV6-6, with D hard to call. The CDR3 length is 13 residues. Germline CDR1 reads MNHNY; CDR2 reads SVGAGI (reference sequence). V shed 4 bases and J shed 1 base, with 7 bases lying between them. The CDR3 here is CASSWEENTEAFF. The CDR3 DNA is TGTGCCAGCAGTTGGGAGGAGAACACTGAAGCTTTCTTT.

This sequence joins TRBV4-1 and TRBJ1-4, with 12 bases lining up with TRBD1. The germline gives CDR1 MGHRA, CDR2 YSYEKL. The trim removed 3 bases at V and 7 bases at J, leaving 3 bases unmatched. The CDR3 is 15 residues long. This CDR3 is CASSQGQGASEKLFF. The CDR3 nucleotides read TGCGCCAGCAGCCAGGGACAGGGGGCAAGTGAAAAACTGTTTTTT.

The rearrangement uses TRBV6-5 and TRBJ2-2; possibly TRBD2 for D (5 bases). The CDR3 covers 15 residues. From germline, CDR1 is MNHEY and CDR2 SVGAGI. Trimming removed 8 bases from V and 1 base from J, with 14 bases in between. The CDR3 is CASVLGVVNTGELFF. The CDR3 DNA is TGTGCCAGCGTCCTCGGGGTGGTGAACACCGGGGAGCTGTTTTTT.

The chain recombines TRBV9 with TRBJ2-3; TRBD2 matches 7 bases. This CDR3 comprises 15 residues. Looked up from germline, CDR1 is SGDLS and CDR2 is YYNGEE. V lost 0 bases and J lost 10; bases outside the gene matches: 11. The CDR3 DNA sequence: TGTGCCAGCAGCGTAGAAGGGGCGAGAGGGAGGGCGCAGTATTTT. It yields the protein CASSVEGARGRAQYF. The variable domain in full, with the rest retrieved from reference TRBV9 and TRBJ2-3, is DSGVTQTPKHLITATGQRVTLRCSPRSGDLSVYWYQQSLDQGLQFLIQYYNGEERAKGNILERFSAQQFPDLHSELNLSSLELGDSALYFCASSVEGARGRAQYFGPGTRLTVL.

V usage is TRBV5-1 and J usage is TRBJ2-6; D uncertain. The ends were cut back, 6 bases at V and 1 base at J, with 17 bases in the middle. This CDR3 has 17 residues. CDR1 and CDR2 from the germline V gene are SGHRS and YFSETQ. In DNA form, the CDR3 reads TGCGCCAGCAAGGTACAGCCCTCGGCGTCTGGGGCCAACGTCCTGACTTTC. It encodes CASKVQPSASGANVLTF.

In this sample, this clone is large. V gene TRBV29-1 combines with J gene TRBJ1-1; perhaps TRBD1 as D (5 bases). This CDR3 is built from 12 residues. Germline V gene data show CDR1 as SQVTM and CDR2 as ANQGSEA. V dropped 4 bases and J dropped 3 bases, with 9 bases sitting between them. The DNA of the CDR3 is TGCAGCGTTGTGGTGACAGACACTGAAGCTTTCTTT. It codes for CSVVVTDTEAFF. Filled out from reference TRBV29-1 and TRBJ1-1, the complete variable domain reads SAVISQKPSRDICQRGTSLTIQCQVDSQVTMMFWYRQQPGQSLTLIATANQGSEATYESGFVIDKFPISRPNLTFSTLTVSNMSPEDSSIYLCSVVVTDTEAFFGQGTRLTVV.

The chain carries TRBV7-3 and TRBJ1-1; D is perhaps TRBD1 (5 bases). From germline, CDR1 is SGHTA and CDR2 FQGTGA. V lost 6 bases to trimming and J lost 5 bases, with 13 bases between them. The CDR3 loop spans 13 amino acids. The CDR3: CASSYQGSTEAFF. The CDR3 nucleotides are TGTGCCAGCAGTTATCAGGGATCTACTGAAGCTTTCTTT.

The chain employs TRBV7-2 and TRBJ1-4; 10 nucleotides line up with TRBD1. This CDR3 region has 15 residues. Trimming removed 6 bases from V and 8 bases from J; junction bases left unmatched: 9. Germline-derived CDR1 and CDR2 are SGHTA and FQGNSA. The CDR3 DNA sequence: TGTGCCAGCAGGCTCCCGGGGACAGGGGAAGAAAAACTGTTTTTT. It codes for CASRLPGTGEEKLFF.

The J gene is TRBJ1-1, the V gene TRBV9; possible D gene TRBD1, 6 bases. The CDR3 runs 15 residues. Trimming pared 0 bases from V and 3 bases from J, leaving 12 bases between. The germline CDR1 and CDR2 sequences are SGDLS and YYNGEE. The CDR3: CASSVEGGRDTEAFF. The CDR3 DNA reads as TGTGCCAGCAGCGTAGAGGGGGGGCGAGACACTGAAGCTTTCTTT.

The sample holds a few counts of this clone. The rearrangement joins TRBV27 to TRBJ2-7; tentatively, D is TRBD2 (5 bases). The length of the CDR3 is 14 residues. Germline CDR1 is MNHEY and CDR2 is SMNVEV (reference sequence). Deletions cut 5 bases from V and 3 bases from J, with 14 bases between. CDR3 residues: CASSPGLANYEQYF. CDR3 coding DNA: TGTGCCAGCAGTCCAGGACTGGCGAACTACGAGCAGTACTTC.

This clone was seen only once. The V call is TRBV10-1, the J call TRBJ2-1; possible D gene TRBD1, 5 bases. CDR1 and CDR2 (germline): WNHNN, SYGVQD (reference sequence). The CDR3 extends over 13 amino acids. V was pared by 2 bases and J by 3 bases, with 5 bases between. The CDR3 nucleotides read TGCGCCAGCAGTGAGGACAGCTACAATGAGCAGTTCTTC. This encodes CASSEDSYNEQFF.

The rearrangement links TRBV29-1 to TRBJ1-4; D is possibly TRBD1 (5 bases). The CDR3 runs 15 residues. Trimming shortened V by 4 bases and J by 0 bases, and 12 bases separated the two germline ends. Germline CDR1 is SQVTM and CDR2 is ANQGSEA. The CDR3 reads CSVVSTGATNEKLFF. DNA for the CDR3: TGCAGCGTTGTTTCTACAGGAGCAACTAATGAAAAACTGTTTTTT.

The chain recombines TRBV4-2 with TRBJ2-1; TRBD2 aligns across 11 bases. Germline V gene sequence: CDR1 LGHNA, CDR2 YNFKEQ. This CDR3 has 17 residues. V was pared by 4 bases and J by 4 bases, with 9 bases of the junction left unmatched. Here the CDR3 DNA reads TGTGCCAGCAGCCCTACCCTAGCGGGGGGTTTATACAATGAGCAGTTCTTC. It is translated as CASSPTLAGGLYNEQFF.

This sequence joins TRBV29-1 and TRBJ1-4; D may be TRBD1 (5 bases). Trimming left V 0 bases short and J 8 bases short, with 10 bases between. From germline, CDR1 is SQVTM and CDR2 ANQGSEA. CDR3 length: 13 residues. CDR3 nucleotide sequence: TGCAGCGTTGAAGATCGGGGGGAAGAAAAACTGTTTTTT. It encodes CSVEDRGEEKLFF.

This chain uses TRBV7-2 with TRBJ1-2; 10 bases match TRBD1. CDR3 length equals 14 residues. J gave up 8 bases and V 5 bases, and 8 bases lay outside the gene matches. The V gene's germline CDR1 is SGHTA and CDR2 FQGNSA. The CDR3 bases are TGTGCCAGCAGCACCCGCCGGGACAGGGGAGGCTACACCTTC. Translated, it gives CASSTRRDRGGYTF.

This clone was seen only once. For the CDR3, the DNA is TGTGCCATCAGTGGGACATCGACATATGGCTACACCTTC. It yields the protein CAISGTSTYGYTF. The V gene is TRBV10-3, the J gene TRBJ1-2; D is perhaps TRBD1 (5 bases). The V and J ends lost 4 bases and 5 bases respectively, with 11 bases between them. Germline V lookup: CDR1 ENHRY, CDR2 SYGVKD. This CDR3 contains 13 residues.

The rearrangement joins TRBV30 to TRBJ1-1, with D uncertain. Germline V CDR1 and CDR2: GTSNPN, SVGIG (reference sequence). V lost 1 base, J lost 1 base, and 13 bases lay in between. The CDR3 is made up of 15 amino acids. CDR3 loop: CAWSADLSGNTEAFF. The CDR3 DNA follows: TGTGCCTGGAGTGCAGACTTATCGGGGAACACTGAAGCTTTCTTT.

The chain is built from TRBV19 and TRBJ2-7, with 7 bases aligning to TRBD1. V gave up 6 bases and J gave up 5 bases; unmatched junction bases: 10. This CDR3 region has 14 residues. Germline CDR1 reads LNHDA; CDR2 reads SQIVND (reference sequence). CDR3 in amino acids: CASSVTGPQDEQYF. The CDR3 nucleotides are TGTGCCAGTAGCGTGACAGGGCCTCAGGACGAGCAGTACTTC.